The sequence of this T cell receptor (beta chain) was determined in a study of CD4 and CD8 cells across lung adenocarcinoma regions. In germline, CDR1 is MNHNS, CDR2 SASEGT. The CDR3 consists of 13 residues. V shed 8 bases and J shed 3 bases, with 13 bases lying between them. Localized lung adenocarcinoma, a non-small cell lung cancer, affected the donors. Each CDR3 protein is one row after TCRdb ran MiXCR on the PCR reads. This sample has approximately 18,000 distinct CDR3 sequences, with approximately 47% found just once. This sequence originates from a female donor with lung adenocarcinoma. The CD4 and CD8 labels of this study may be unreliable. V and J are TRBV6-1 and TRBJ1-2; tentative D call: TRBD1 (5 bases). Sequencing was performed on CD8+ T cells from the center of a lung tumor. The CDR3 DNA follows: TGTGCCAGCGGGCTTTCGGGGGACTATGGCTACACCTTC. It encodes CASGLSGDYGYTF.